The 25 T cell receptor beta chains listed next were all sequenced from one sample in a study of CD8+ T cells in alopecia areata. Sequencing used cDNA as its template, made by extracting RNA and reverse transcribing it. The protocol was immunoSEQ multiplex PCR, while the TCRdb copy is restricted to in-frame clones and leaves out a portion. The top ten clones hold 0.99% of a sample with around 140,000 clones, 51% of them seen once. This sample comprised CD4+ T cells sorted from blood, obtained at week 0. The receptor source for this set is a human donor with alopecia areata.

The chain is built from TRBV4-2 and TRBJ1-1, with no clear D. Per the germline V gene, CDR1 is LGHNA and CDR2 is YNFKEQ. This CDR3 has 12 residues. Deletions cut 0 bases from V and 1 base from J, with 0 bases between. CDR3 protein: CASSQENTEAFF. The CDR3, as DNA: TGTGCCAGCAGCCAAGAGAACACTGAAGCTTTCTTT.

This clone was detected only once. This chain uses TRBV4-3 with TRBJ2-5, with no clear D. CDR1 is LGHNA, CDR2 YSLEER, per germline. CDR3 length: 14 residues. V shed 4 bases and J shed 4 bases, with 13 bases lying between them. For the CDR3, the DNA is TGCGCCAGCAGCCCTACGGGCGTTGGAGAGACCCAGTACTTC. It encodes CASSPTGVGETQYF.

This chain joins TRBV6-5 and TRBJ2-3; 7 nucleotides line up with TRBD1. This CDR3 has 14 amino acids. V was clipped by 5 bases and J by 1 base; unmatched bases: 3. Germline-derived CDR1 and CDR2 are MNHEY and SVGAGI. The chain's CDR3 is CASSLDRGTDTQYF. In nucleotides, the CDR3 is TGTGCCAGCAGTCTCGACAGGGGCACAGATACGCAGTATTTT.

J is TRBJ2-4 and V is TRBV25-1, with 9 bases fitting TRBD1. V dropped 6 bases and J dropped 8; count of bases not matched to a gene: 5. Germline V lookup: CDR1 MGHDK, CDR2 SYGVNS. This CDR3 has 13 amino acids. Here the CDR3 DNA reads TGTGCCAGCAGCCTCCGGGACAGGGACATTCAGTACTTC. It translates to CASSLRDRDIQYF.

This clone has just a few counts. This chain uses TRBV29-1 with TRBJ2-7; possibly TRBD2 for D (5 bases). In germline, CDR1 is SQVTM, CDR2 ANQGSEA. Deletions cut 6 bases from V and 9 bases from J, with 15 bases between. The CDR3 spans 11 residues. Here the CDR3 reads CSVRSFRGQYF. In nucleotides, the CDR3 is TGCAGCGTCCGATCCTTTCGGGGGCAGTACTTC.

This clone was counted only a few times. The CDR3 is CASSQPVKGEQFF. The CDR3 coding sequence is TGCGCCAGCAGCCAGCCCGTTAAGGGTGAGCAGTTCTTC. V gene TRBV4-1 combines with J gene TRBJ2-1; D call uncertain. V was clipped by 3 bases and J by 9 bases, with 12 bases between them. Germline assignment: CDR1 MGHRA and CDR2 YSYEKL. This CDR3 is 13 amino acids long.

The chain employs TRBV2 and TRBJ2-1; TRBD2 is a possible D gene (5 bases). Germline CDR1 and CDR2: SNHLY and FYNNEI. This CDR3 has 14 amino acids. V was cut by 5 bases and J by 0 bases, with 8 bases left in between. CDR3 nucleotides: TGTGCCAGCAGTCTAGCTGGCTCCTACAATGAGCAGTTCTTC. Translation gives CASSLAGSYNEQFF.

The chain combines TRBV9 with TRBJ2-7; no definite D call. This CDR3 is 14 amino acids long. V shed 0 bases and J shed 6 bases, with 13 bases lying between them. Germline V lookup: CDR1 SGDLS, CDR2 YYNGEE. In DNA form, the CDR3 reads TGTGCCAGCAGCGTAGGAAGGCTCCAAAGCGAGCAGTACTTC. As protein: CASSVGRLQSEQYF.

This clone occurred a few times. V usage is TRBV29-1 and J usage is TRBJ2-7, with 9 nucleotides matching TRBD1. CDR1 and CDR2 (germline): SQVTM, ANQGSEA. The CDR3 contains 15 residues. V dropped 5 bases and J dropped 2; count of bases not matched to a gene: 10. The CDR3, as DNA: TGCAGCGTTTCCGGGACAGGGTCTTCAGCCTACGAGCAGTACTTC. This translates into CSVSGTGSSAYEQYF.

This chain links TRBV28 with TRBJ1-1; a possible D gene is TRBD1 (6 bases). The germline V gene encodes CDR1 MDHEN and CDR2 SYDVKM. Trimming took off 8 bases at V and 1 base at J, with 14 bases between the two ends. The CDR3 has 14 amino acids. The CDR3 loop reads CASLNTGSNTEAFF. CDR3 DNA: TGTGCCAGCTTGAATACAGGGTCGAACACTGAAGCTTTCTTT.

In this sample, this clone turned up a few times. The gene calls are TRBV30 and TRBJ1-1, with TRBD1 matching 8 bases. The V segment lost 4 bases and the J segment 5 bases; nucleotides outside the gene matches: 6. The CDR3 loop spans 13 amino acids. Germline values: CDR1 GTSNPN, CDR2 SVGIG (reference sequence). CDR3 bases: TGTGCCTGGACCGCGGACAGGGTGACTGAAGCTTTCTTT. Translation gives CAWTADRVTEAFF.

This clone was seen only a few times. V gene TRBV29-1 combines with J gene TRBJ2-7; perhaps D is TRBD1 or TRBD2 (5 bases each). V was shortened by 4 bases and J by 0 bases, with 13 bases between the two germline ends. The CDR3 runs to 14 residues. Germline values: CDR1 SQVTM, CDR2 ANQGSEA. This chain's CDR3 is CSVGSGLSSYEQYF. CDR3 in DNA: TGCAGCGTTGGGTCGGGGCTTAGCTCCTACGAGCAGTACTTC.

This clone came up many times. The V and J genes are TRBV14 and TRBJ2-6; D possibly corresponds to TRBD2 (5 bases). The CDR3 contains 17 residues. Germline CDR1 reads SGHDN; CDR2 reads FVKESK. With 4 bases removed from V and 2 bases from J, the gap between germline ends came to 15 bases. The DNA of the CDR3 is TGTGCCAGCAGCCCGAAAAGGACTGGGGCTGGGGCCAACGTCCTGACTTTC. It yields the protein CASSPKRTGAGANVLTF.

The rearrangement uses TRBV2 and TRBJ2-1; D is unresolved. Germline V CDR1 and CDR2: SNHLY, FYNNEI. The CDR3 runs 12 residues. V lost 5 bases and J lost 6, with 8 bases in between. The CDR3 DNA sequence: TGTGCCAGCAGTCGGCAGGCCAATGAGCAGTTCTTC. Its translation is CASSRQANEQFF. Filled out from reference TRBV2 and TRBJ2-1, the complete variable domain reads EPEVTQTPSHQVTQMGQEVILRCVPISNHLYFYWYRQILGQKVEFLVSFYNNEISEKSEIFDDQFSVERPDGSNFTLKIRSTKLEDSAMYFCASSRQANEQFFGPGTRLTVL.

The chain uses TRBV5-6 and TRBJ2-2; D remains ambiguous. V was pared by 2 bases and J by 10 bases, with 6 bases between. Germline CDR1 SGHDT, CDR2 YYEEEE. The length of the CDR3 is 11 residues. For the CDR3, the DNA is TGTGCCAGCAGCTTTAACGAGGAGCTGTTTTTT. Its protein is CASSFNEELFF.

This clone was seen just once. DNA of the CDR3: TGTGCCAGCAGCCAGGGTCAGGGGGCGATTCGAGAGACCCAGTACTTC. Its protein is CASSQGQGAIRETQYF. This rearrangement joins TRBV9 to TRBJ2-5, with TRBD1 identical over 8 bases. The V gene's germline CDR1 is SGDLS and CDR2 YYNGEE. After removal of 4 bases from V and 4 bases from J, the junction contained 12 bases not matched to a gene. The CDR3 extends over 16 amino acids.

The chain employs TRBV5-4 and TRBJ1-5; D is possibly TRBD1 (6 bases). Germline V gene data show CDR1 as SGHNT and CDR2 as YYREEE (reference sequence). The CDR3 contains 17 residues. V lost 0 bases and J 1 base, leaving 14 bases between the germline ends. CDR3 region: CASSLDLTGISNQPQHF. The CDR3 region has the DNA TGTGCCAGCAGCTTGGATCTGACAGGAATAAGCAATCAGCCCCAGCATTTT.

This clone appeared a few times. The chain has TRBV15 and TRBJ2-5; the match to TRBD1 covers 8 bases. Per the germline V gene, CDR1 is LNHNV and CDR2 is YYDKDF (reference sequence). The CDR3 covers 14 residues. Trimming cost V 5 bases and J 5 bases; bases outside gene matches: 7. The CDR3 DNA reads as TGTGCCACCAGCGGCAGCAGGGGGCGCGAGACCCAGTACTTC. As protein: CATSGSRGRETQYF. The whole variable domain, remainder taken from reference TRBV15 and TRBJ2-5, is DAMVIQNPRYQVTQFGKPVTLSCSQTLNHNVMYWYQQKSSQAPKLLFHYYDKDFNNEADTPDNFQSRRPNTSFCFLDIRSPGLGDTAMYLCATSGSRGRETQYFGPGTRLLVL.

This clone came up a few times. The chain has TRBV29-1 and TRBJ2-7, with D possibly matching TRBD2 (6 bases). This CDR3 is built from 11 residues. The germline CDR1 and CDR2 sequences are SQVTM and ANQGSEA. Trimming removed 6 bases from V and 9 bases from J, with 15 bases in between. DNA for the CDR3: TGCAGCGTAAAGACAGCGGAGGGGCAGTACTTC. Its translation is CSVKTAEGQYF.

This sequence joins TRBV5-1 and TRBJ1-1; 9 nucleotides align to TRBD1. J was trimmed by 4 bases and V by 2 bases; bases with no gene match: 9. The CDR3 extends over 16 amino acids. The germline V gene encodes CDR1 SGHRS and CDR2 YFSETQ. The CDR3 spells CASSLWTGVRGTEAFF. Here the CDR3 DNA reads TGCGCCAGCAGCTTATGGACAGGGGTGAGAGGCACTGAAGCTTTCTTT.

A few counts support this clone. V is TRBV5-6 and J is TRBJ1-4, with D uncertain. This CDR3 is built from 15 residues. Germline CDR1 is SGHDT and CDR2 is YYEEEE. Trimming left V 2 bases short and J 0 bases short, with 8 bases between. In DNA, the CDR3 is TGTGCCAGCAGCTTTGGCCCCGCAACTAATGAAAAACTGTTTTTT. Its protein is CASSFGPATNEKLFF.

This sequence joins TRBV30 and TRBJ1-4; D is possibly TRBD1 (6 bases). V was clipped by 5 bases and J by 4 bases, with 14 bases between them. The CDR3 has 14 amino acids. CDR1 and CDR2 (germline): GTSNPN, SVGIG (reference sequence). The CDR3 coding sequence is TGTGCCTGGGGACAGAGAGATCGTAATGAAAAACTGTTTTTT. This gives the protein CAWGQRDRNEKLFF.

The chain couples TRBV9 to TRBJ1-1, with D perhaps TRBD1 (5 bases). Per germline, CDR1 SGDLS and CDR2 YYNGEE. The CDR3 is 15 residues long. V lost 1 base and J lost 1, with 11 bases in between. This CDR3 is CASSVSPGGNTEAFF. For the CDR3, the DNA is TGTGCCAGCAGCGTATCCCCCGGGGGGAACACTGAAGCTTTCTTT.

This clone was detected only a few times. The chain is built from TRBV7-9 and TRBJ2-7, with 7 nucleotides matching TRBD2. The V gene end was trimmed by 5 bases and the J gene end by 0 bases; junction bases not matched to a gene: 7. The CDR3 is 15 amino acids. The V gene's germline CDR1 is SEHNR and CDR2 FQNEAQ (reference sequence). The CDR3 DNA reads as TGTGCCAGCAGCCCCGGGGGGAGGGTCTCCTACGAGCAGTACTTC. Translation: CASSPGGRVSYEQYF.

This clone was counted only a few times. This chain connects TRBV4-3 to TRBJ2-2; D unresolved. Trimming took off 2 bases at V and 4 bases at J, with 14 bases between the two ends. The CDR3 length is 16 residues. Germline CDR1 LGHNA, CDR2 YSLEER. Written as DNA, the CDR3 is TGCGCCAGCAGCCAAAACAATCTCCCCGGCACCGGGGAGCTGTTTTTT. As protein: CASSQNNLPGTGELFF.